One sample yielded the 17 T cell receptor beta chains listed below, sequenced in a study of blood T cell repertoires in COVID-19. Here immunoSEQ multiplex PCR was the method, and the copy in TCRdb shows in-frame clones only, minus some. The profile shows approximately 60,000 clones, 70% to 85% of them singletons. Sequencing used peripheral blood. These receptor sequences come from a woman older than 75 with active or convalescent COVID-19.

This chain uses TRBV6-5 with TRBJ1-6; 8 nucleotides align to TRBD1. Trimming cost V 0 bases and J 13 bases; bases outside gene matches: 2. Per germline, CDR1 MNHEY and CDR2 SVGAGI. The CDR3 is made up of 13 amino acids. In nucleotides, the CDR3 is TGTGCCAGCAGTTACTCCAGGGGGCGTCCCCTCCACTTT. Its protein is CASSYSRGRPLHF.

This clone turned up a few times. The rearrangement uses TRBV9 and TRBJ1-1, with 8 bases aligning to TRBD1. Trimming at V came to 4 bases and at J to 3 bases, leaving 5 bases not matched to a gene. Per the germline V gene, CDR1 is SGDLS and CDR2 is YYNGEE. The CDR3 runs to 14 residues. CDR3 loop: CASSPRGQDTEAFF. The CDR3 DNA is TGTGCCAGCAGCCCCAGGGGGCAAGACACTGAAGCTTTCTTT.

In nucleotides, the CDR3 is TGTGCCAGCAGGAAACGACAGGGCTTGGACACCTTC. The encoded protein is CASRKRQGLDTF. The rearrangement links TRBV2 to TRBJ1-2; 7 bases line up with TRBD1. Germline CDR1 and CDR2: SNHLY and FYNNEI. The CDR3 totals 12 residues. The trim removed 6 bases at V and 12 bases at J, leaving 10 bases unmatched.

This clone was counted a few times. Here the CDR3 reads CASSAGTGLISGANVLTF. Written as DNA, the CDR3 is TGTGCCAGCAGCGCCGGGACAGGGTTGATCTCTGGGGCCAACGTCCTGACTTTC. V and J are TRBV11-2 and TRBJ2-6, with 9 bases lining up with TRBD1. Germline assignment: CDR1 SGHAT and CDR2 FQNNGV. The CDR3 totals 18 residues. V lost 5 bases, J lost 0 bases, and 8 bases stayed unmatched.

This clone was seen only once. J is TRBJ2-2 and V is TRBV6-5; possibly TRBD2 for D (6 bases). This CDR3 has 15 amino acids. Trimming shortened V by 5 bases and J by 2 bases, and 12 bases separated the two germline ends. Germline CDR1 and CDR2: MNHEY and SVGAGI. This chain's CDR3 is CASSLRDFNTGELFF. The CDR3 DNA is TGTGCCAGCAGTCTCCGGGACTTCAACACCGGGGAGCTGTTTTTT.

CDR3 sequence reads: CASRTEGNQPQHF. CDR3 bases: TGTGCCAGCAGGACGGAGGGAAATCAGCCCCAGCATTTT. This chain joins TRBV6-5 and TRBJ1-5; D is uncertain. CDR1 MNHEY and CDR2 SVGAGI come from the germline V gene. CDR3 length: 13 residues. The V gene lost 6 bases and the J gene lost 4 bases, with 10 bases spanning the gap.

This clone showed up just a few times. V and J are TRBV10-3 and TRBJ1-2, with D perhaps TRBD1 (6 bases). The germline CDR1 and CDR2 sequences are ENHRY and SYGVKD. The V and J ends lost 2 bases and 4 bases respectively, with 17 bases between them. CDR3 length: 16 amino acids. DNA for the CDR3: TGTGCCATCAGTGAGCCCCCTGGGGGCAGCACCTATGGCTACACCTTC. It encodes CAISEPPGGSTYGYTF.

The rearrangement uses TRBV5-1 and TRBJ2-3; tentative D call: TRBD1 (5 bases). CDR3 length: 15 amino acids. Germline V gene data show CDR1 as SGHRS and CDR2 as YFSETQ. Deletions cut 0 bases from V and 5 bases from J, with 13 bases between. The CDR3 coding sequence is TGCGCCAGCAGCTTGGATTCAGGGTTCGGAGATACGCAGTATTTT. It yields the protein CASSLDSGFGDTQYF.

The chain links TRBV7-9 to TRBJ2-3; TRBD1 is a possible D gene (6 bases). The CDR3 is 15 amino acids. V lost 5 bases and J 5 bases, leaving 17 bases between the germline ends. From germline, CDR1 is SEHNR and CDR2 FQNEAQ (reference sequence). CDR3 in amino acids: CASSPRSAGEDTQYF. CDR3 bases: TGTGCCAGCAGCCCAAGGTCGGCAGGGGAAGATACGCAGTATTTT.

This clone was detected a few times. V usage is TRBV3-1 (or the pseudogene TRBV3-2) and J usage is TRBJ2-1; 9 bases are shared with TRBD2. This CDR3 comprises 17 residues. Looked up from germline, CDR1 is LGHDT and CDR2 is YNNKEL (reference sequence). V lost 0 bases and J lost 3; bases outside the gene matches: 6. CDR3 in amino acids: CASSQEGSGGYYNEQFF. The CDR3 DNA follows: TGTGCCAGCAGCCAAGAAGGTAGCGGGGGATACTACAATGAGCAGTTCTTC.

The CDR3 region is CASRDLRGGETQYF. CDR3 coding DNA: TGTGCCAGCAGGGACCTGCGGGGGGGAGAGACCCAGTACTTC. The J gene is TRBJ2-5, the V gene TRBV27, with 9 nucleotides matching TRBD2. The CDR3 covers 14 residues. The V segment lost 6 bases and the J segment 4 bases; nucleotides outside the gene matches: 6. Germline loops: CDR1 MNHEY, CDR2 SMNVEV (reference sequence).

This sequence joins TRBV15 and TRBJ1-4, with no clear D. Germline V gene data show CDR1 as LNHNV and CDR2 as YYDKDF (reference sequence). Trimming pared 8 bases from V and 7 bases from J, leaving 11 bases between. The CDR3 spans 12 residues. The CDR3 DNA is TGTGCCACCGCCGAAGCCGGTGAAAAACTGTTTTTT. This gives the protein CATAEAGEKLFF.

On this clone itself: A read error may produce the germline difference seen at one junction end. J is TRBJ1-2 and V is TRBV6-1; D is possibly TRBD1 (5 bases). This CDR3 spans 14 amino acids. Germline lookup yields CDR1 MNHNS and CDR2 SASEGT. CDR3 sequence (DNA): TGTGCCAGCACTGAAGGTTCTAGGGGTTATGGCTACACCTTC. Translating it yields CASTEGSRGYGYTF.

This chain links TRBV5-1 with TRBJ2-3; 7 bases agree with TRBD1. CDR3 size: 15 residues. Germline CDR1 SGHRS, CDR2 YFSETQ. Trimming took 0 bases from V and 8 from J; bases not matched to a gene: 9. The CDR3 is CASSLADRVESTQYF. The CDR3 DNA reads as TGCGCCAGCAGCTTGGCCGACAGGGTGGAAAGTACGCAGTATTTT.

This clone was seen more than once but under ten times. The genes are TRBV5-4 and TRBJ1-1; unclear D gene. The CDR3 loop spans 15 amino acids. Trimming took 3 bases from V and 4 from J, leaving 16 bases between them. Germline V CDR1 and CDR2: SGHNT, YYREEE (reference sequence). The CDR3 reads CASSSRRTGGTEAFF. CDR3 nucleotide sequence: TGTGCCAGCAGCTCAAGAAGGACCGGAGGCACTGAAGCTTTCTTT. The variable domain in full, completed from reference TRBV5-4 and TRBJ1-1, reads ETGVTQSPTHLIKTRGQQVTLRCSSQSGHNTVSWYQQALGQGPQFIFQYYREEENGRGNFPPRFSGLQFPNYSSELNVNALELDDSALYLCASSSRRTGGTEAFFGQGTRLTVV.

The CDR3 DNA reads TGTGCCAGCAGCTCCCTCGGGGGGGCAGGGAATGAAAAACTGTTTTTT. Its translation is CASSSLGGAGNEKLFF. The chain combines TRBV2 with TRBJ1-4; a weak D match, TRBD1 (6 bases). The CDR3 runs 16 residues. Germline CDR1 SNHLY, CDR2 FYNNEI. V lost 6 bases to trimming and J lost 5 bases, with 19 bases between them.

V and J are TRBV3-1 (or the pseudogene TRBV3-2) and TRBJ1-6; D gene uncertain. Trimming cost V 1 base and J 5 bases, with 9 bases left between them. This CDR3 is built from 15 residues. Germline-derived CDR1 and CDR2 are LGHDT and YNNKEL (reference sequence). The CDR3 loop reads CASSQGVRDNSPLHF. For the CDR3, the DNA is TGTGCCAGCAGCCAAGGTGTCCGTGATAATTCACCCCTCCACTTT.